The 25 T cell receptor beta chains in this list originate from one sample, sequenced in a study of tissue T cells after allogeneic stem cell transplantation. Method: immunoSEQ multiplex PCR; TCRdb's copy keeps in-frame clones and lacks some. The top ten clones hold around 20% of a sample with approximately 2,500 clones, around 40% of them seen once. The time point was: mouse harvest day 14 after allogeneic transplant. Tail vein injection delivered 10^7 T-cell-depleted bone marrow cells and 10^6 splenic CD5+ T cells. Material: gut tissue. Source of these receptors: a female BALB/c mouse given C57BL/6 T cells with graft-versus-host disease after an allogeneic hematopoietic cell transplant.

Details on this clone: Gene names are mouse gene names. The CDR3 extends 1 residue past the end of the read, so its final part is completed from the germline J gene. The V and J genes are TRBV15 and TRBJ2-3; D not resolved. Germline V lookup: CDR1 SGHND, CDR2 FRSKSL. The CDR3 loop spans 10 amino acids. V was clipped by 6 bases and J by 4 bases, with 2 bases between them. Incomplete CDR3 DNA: TGTGCCAGCAGGACAGAAACGCTGTAT. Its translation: CASRTETLY. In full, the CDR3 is CASRTETLYF. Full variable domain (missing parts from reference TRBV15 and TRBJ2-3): DAGVTQTPRHEVAEKGQTIILKCEPVSGHNDLFWYRQTKIQGLELLSYFRSKSLMEDGGAFKDRFKAEMLNSSFSTLKIQPTEPKDSAVYLCASRTETLYFGSGTRLTVL.

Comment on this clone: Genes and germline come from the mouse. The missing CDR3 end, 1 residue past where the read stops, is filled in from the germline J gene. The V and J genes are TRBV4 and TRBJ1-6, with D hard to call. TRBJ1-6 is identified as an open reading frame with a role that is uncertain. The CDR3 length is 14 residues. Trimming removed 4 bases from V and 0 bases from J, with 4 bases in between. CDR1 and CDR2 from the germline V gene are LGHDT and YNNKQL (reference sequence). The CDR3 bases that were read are TGTGCCAGCAGCTTTAGTTCCTATAATTCGCCCCTCTAC. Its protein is CASSFSSYNSPLY. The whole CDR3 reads CASSFSSYNSPLYF.

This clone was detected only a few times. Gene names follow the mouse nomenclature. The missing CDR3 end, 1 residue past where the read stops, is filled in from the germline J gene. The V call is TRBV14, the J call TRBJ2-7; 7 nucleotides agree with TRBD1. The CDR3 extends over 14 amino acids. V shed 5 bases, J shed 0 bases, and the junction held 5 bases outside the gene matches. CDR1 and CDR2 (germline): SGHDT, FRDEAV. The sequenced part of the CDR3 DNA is TGTGCCAGCAGCCGACAGGGTAGCTCCTATGAACAGTAC. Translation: CASSRQGSSYEQY. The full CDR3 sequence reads CASSRQGSSYEQYF.

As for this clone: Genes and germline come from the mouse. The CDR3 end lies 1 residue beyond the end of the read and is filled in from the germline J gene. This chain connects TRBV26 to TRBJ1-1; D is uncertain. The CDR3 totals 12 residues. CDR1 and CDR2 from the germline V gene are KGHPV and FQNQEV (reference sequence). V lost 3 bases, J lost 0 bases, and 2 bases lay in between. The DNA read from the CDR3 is TGTGCCAGCAGTCTCACAAACACAGAAGTCTTC. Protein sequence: CASSLTNTEVF. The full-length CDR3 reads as CASSLTNTEVFF. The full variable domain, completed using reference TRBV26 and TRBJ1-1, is NSKVIQTPRYLVKGQGQKAKMRCIPEKGHPVVFWYQQNKNNEFKFLINFQNQEVLQQIDMTEKRFSAECPSNSPCSLEIQSSEAGDSALYLCASSLTNTEVFFGKGTRLTVV.

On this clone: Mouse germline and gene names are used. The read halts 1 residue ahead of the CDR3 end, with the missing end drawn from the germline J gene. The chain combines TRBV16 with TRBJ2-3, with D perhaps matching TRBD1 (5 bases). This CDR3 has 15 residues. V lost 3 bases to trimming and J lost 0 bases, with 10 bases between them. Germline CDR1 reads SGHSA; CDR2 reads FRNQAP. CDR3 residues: CASSFRAPSAETLYF. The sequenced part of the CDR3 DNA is TGTGCAAGCAGCTTCAGGGCCCCTAGTGCAGAAACGCTGTAT.

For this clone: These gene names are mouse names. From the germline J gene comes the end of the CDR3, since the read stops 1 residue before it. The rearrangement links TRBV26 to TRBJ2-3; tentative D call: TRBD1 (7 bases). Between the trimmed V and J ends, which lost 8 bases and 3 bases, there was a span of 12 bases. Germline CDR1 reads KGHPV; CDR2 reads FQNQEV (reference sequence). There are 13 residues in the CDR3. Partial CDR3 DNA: TGTGCCAGCCTAAGGGGGCGCGCAGAAACGCTGTAT. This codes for CASLRGRAETLY. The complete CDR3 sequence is CASLRGRAETLYF.

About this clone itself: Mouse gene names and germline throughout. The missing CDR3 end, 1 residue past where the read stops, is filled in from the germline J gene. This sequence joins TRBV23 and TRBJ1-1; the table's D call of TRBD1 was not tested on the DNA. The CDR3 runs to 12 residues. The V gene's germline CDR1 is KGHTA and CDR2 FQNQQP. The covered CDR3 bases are TGCTCCAGCAGAAACAGGAACACAGAAGTCTTC. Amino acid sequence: CSSRNRNTEVF. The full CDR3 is CSSRNRNTEVFF.

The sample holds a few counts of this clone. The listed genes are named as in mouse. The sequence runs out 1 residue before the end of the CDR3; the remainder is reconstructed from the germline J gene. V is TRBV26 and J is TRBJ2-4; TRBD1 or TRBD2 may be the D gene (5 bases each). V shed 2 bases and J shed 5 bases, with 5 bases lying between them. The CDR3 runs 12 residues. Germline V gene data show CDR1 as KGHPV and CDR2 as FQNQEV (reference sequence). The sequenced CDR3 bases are TGTGCCAGCAGTCTGGGGGGAAACACCTTGTAC. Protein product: CASSLGGNTLY. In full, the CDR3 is CASSLGGNTLYF.

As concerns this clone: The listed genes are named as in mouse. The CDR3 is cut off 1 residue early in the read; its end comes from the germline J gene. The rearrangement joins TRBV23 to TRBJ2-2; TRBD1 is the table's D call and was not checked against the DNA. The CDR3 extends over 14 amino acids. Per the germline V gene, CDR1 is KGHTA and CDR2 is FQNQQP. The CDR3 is CSSSQRGNTGQLYF. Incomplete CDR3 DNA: TGCTCCAGCAGTCAAAGGGGGAACACCGGGCAGCTCTAC.

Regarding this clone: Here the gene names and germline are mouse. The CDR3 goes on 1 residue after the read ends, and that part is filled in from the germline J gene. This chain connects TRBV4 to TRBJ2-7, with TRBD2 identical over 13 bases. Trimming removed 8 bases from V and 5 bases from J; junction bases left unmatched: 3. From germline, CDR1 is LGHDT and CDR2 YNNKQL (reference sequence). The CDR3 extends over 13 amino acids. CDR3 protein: CASSGTGGDEQYF. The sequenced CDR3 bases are TGTGCCAGCTCCGGGACTGGGGGGGATGAACAGTAC.

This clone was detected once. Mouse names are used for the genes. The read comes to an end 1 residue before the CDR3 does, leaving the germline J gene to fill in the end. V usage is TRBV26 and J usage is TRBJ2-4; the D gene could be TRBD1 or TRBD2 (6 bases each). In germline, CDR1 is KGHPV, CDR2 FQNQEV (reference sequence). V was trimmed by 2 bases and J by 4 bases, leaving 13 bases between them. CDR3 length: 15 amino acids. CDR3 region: CASSLVGAMENTLYF. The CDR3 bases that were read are TGTGCCAGCAGTCTGGTGGGGGCGATGGAAAACACCTTGTAC. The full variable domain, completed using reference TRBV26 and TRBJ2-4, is NSKVIQTPRYLVKGQGQKAKMRCIPEKGHPVVFWYQQNKNNEFKFLINFQNQEVLQQIDMTEKRFSAECPSNSPCSLEIQSSEAGDSALYLCASSLVGAMENTLYFGAGTRLSVL.

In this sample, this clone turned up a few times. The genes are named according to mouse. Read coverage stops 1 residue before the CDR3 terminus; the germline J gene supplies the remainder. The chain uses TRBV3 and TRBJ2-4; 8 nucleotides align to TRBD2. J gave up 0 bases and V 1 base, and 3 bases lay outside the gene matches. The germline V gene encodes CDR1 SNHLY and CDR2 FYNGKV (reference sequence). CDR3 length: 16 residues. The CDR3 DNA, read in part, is TGTGCCAGCAGCTTAGGGGGGGGCGTGAGTCAAAACACCTTGTAC. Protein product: CASSLGGGVSQNTLY. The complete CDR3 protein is CASSLGGGVSQNTLYF.

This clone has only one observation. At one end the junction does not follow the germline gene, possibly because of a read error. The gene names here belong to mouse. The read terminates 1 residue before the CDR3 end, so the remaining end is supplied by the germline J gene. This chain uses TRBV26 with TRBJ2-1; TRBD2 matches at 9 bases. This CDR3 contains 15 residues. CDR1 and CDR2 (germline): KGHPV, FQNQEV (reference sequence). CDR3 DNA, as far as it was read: TGTACCAGCAGTCTGTCACTGGGGGGCTATGCTGAGCAGTTC. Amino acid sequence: CTSSLSLGGYAEQF. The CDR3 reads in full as CTSSLSLGGYAEQFF.

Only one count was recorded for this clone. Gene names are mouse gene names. The CDR3 is CSSSQSQTNTEVFF. Partial CDR3 DNA: TGCTCCAGCAGTCAATCCCAGACAAACACAGAAGTCTTC. This rearrangement joins TRBV23 to TRBJ1-1; the table's TRBD1 call for D was not verified on the DNA. The read stops 1 residue short of the end of the CDR3; the missing end is completed from the germline J gene. Per germline, CDR1 KGHTA and CDR2 FQNQQP. CDR3 length equals 14 residues.

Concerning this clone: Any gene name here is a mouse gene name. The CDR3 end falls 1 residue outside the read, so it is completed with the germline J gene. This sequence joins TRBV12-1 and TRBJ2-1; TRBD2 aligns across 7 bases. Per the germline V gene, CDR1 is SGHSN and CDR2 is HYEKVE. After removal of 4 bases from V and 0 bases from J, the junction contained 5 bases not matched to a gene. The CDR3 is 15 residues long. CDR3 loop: CASSRTGNNYAEQFF. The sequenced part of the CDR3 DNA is TGTGCCAGCTCCCGGACTGGCAATAACTATGCTGAGCAGTTC. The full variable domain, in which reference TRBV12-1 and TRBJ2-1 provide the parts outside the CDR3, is DSGVVQSPRHIIKEKGGRSVLTCIPISGHSNVVWYQQTLGKELKFLIQHYEKVERDKGFLPSRFSVQQFDDYHSEMNMSALELEDSAMYFCASSRTGNNYAEQFFGPGTRLTVL.

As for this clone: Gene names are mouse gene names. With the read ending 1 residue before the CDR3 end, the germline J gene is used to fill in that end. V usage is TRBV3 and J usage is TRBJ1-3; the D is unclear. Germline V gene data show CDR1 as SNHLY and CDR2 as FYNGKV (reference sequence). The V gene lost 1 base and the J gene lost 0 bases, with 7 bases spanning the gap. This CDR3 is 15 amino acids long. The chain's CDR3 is CASSLERTSGNTLYF. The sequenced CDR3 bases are TGTGCCAGCAGCTTAGAGAGAACTTCTGGAAATACGCTCTAT.

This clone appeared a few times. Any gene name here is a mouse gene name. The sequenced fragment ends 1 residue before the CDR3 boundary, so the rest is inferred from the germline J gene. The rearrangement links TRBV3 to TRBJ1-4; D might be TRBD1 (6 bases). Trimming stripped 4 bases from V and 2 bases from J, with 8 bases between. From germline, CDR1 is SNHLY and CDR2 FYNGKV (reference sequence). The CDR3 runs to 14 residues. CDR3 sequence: CASSSTGSNERLFF. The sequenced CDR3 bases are TGTGCCAGCAGCTCGACAGGATCCAACGAAAGATTATTT.

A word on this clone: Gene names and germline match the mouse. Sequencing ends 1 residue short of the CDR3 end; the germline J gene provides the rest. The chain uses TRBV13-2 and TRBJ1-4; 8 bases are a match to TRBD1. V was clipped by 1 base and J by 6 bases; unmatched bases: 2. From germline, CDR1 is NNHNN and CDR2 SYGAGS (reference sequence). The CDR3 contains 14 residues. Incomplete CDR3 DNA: TGTGCCAGCGGTGATCCAGGGGGCGACGAAAGATTATTT. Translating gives CASGDPGGDERLF. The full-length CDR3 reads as CASGDPGGDERLFF.

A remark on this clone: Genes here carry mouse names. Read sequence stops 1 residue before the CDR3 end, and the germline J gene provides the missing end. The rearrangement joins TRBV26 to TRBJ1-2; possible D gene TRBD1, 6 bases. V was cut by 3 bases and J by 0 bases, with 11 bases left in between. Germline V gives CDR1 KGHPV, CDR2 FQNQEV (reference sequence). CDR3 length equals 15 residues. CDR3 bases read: TGTGCCAGCAGTCTCTACAGGGCTTCAAACTCCGACTACACC. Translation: CASSLYRASNSDYT. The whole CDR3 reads CASSLYRASNSDYTF.

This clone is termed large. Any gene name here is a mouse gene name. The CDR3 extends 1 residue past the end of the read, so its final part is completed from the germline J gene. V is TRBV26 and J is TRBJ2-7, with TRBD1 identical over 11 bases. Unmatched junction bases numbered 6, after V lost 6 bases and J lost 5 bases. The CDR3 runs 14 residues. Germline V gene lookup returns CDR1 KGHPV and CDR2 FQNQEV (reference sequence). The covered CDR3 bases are TGTGCCAGCAGCTCCGGGACAGGGGGGGATGAACAGTAC. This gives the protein CASSSGTGGDEQY. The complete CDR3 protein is CASSSGTGGDEQYF. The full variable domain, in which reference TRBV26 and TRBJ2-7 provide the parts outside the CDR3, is NSKVIQTPRYLVKGQGQKAKMRCIPEKGHPVVFWYQQNKNNEFKFLINFQNQEVLQQIDMTEKRFSAECPSNSPCSLEIQSSEAGDSALYLCASSSGTGGDEQYFGPGTRLTVL.

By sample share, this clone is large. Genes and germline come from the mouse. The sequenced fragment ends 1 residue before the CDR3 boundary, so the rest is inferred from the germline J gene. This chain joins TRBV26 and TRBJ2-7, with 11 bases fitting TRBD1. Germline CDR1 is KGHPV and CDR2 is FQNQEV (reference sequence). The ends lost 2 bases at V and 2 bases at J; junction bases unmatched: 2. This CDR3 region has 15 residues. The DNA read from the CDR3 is TGTGCCAGCAGTCTGACGGGACAGGGGGCCTATGAACAGTAC. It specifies CASSLTGQGAYEQY. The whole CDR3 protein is CASSLTGQGAYEQYF. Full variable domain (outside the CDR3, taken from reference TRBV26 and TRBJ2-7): NSKVIQTPRYLVKGQGQKAKMRCIPEKGHPVVFWYQQNKNNEFKFLINFQNQEVLQQIDMTEKRFSAECPSNSPCSLEIQSSEAGDSALYLCASSLTGQGAYEQYFGPGTRLTVL.

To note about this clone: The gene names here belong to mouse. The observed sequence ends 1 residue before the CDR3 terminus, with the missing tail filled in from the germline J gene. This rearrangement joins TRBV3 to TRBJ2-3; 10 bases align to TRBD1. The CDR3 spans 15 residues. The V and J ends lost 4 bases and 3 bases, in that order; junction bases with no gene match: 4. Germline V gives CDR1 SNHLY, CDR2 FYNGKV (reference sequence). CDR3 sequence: CASSSGTGVAETLYF. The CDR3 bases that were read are TGTGCCAGCAGCTCCGGGACAGGGGTCGCAGAAACGCTGTAT.

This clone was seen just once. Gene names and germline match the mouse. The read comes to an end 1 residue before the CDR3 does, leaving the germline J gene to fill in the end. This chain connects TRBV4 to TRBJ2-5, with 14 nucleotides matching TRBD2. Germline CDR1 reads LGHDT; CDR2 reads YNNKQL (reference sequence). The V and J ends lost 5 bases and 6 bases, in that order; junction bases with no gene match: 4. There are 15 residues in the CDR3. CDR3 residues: CASSRDWGGEDTQYF. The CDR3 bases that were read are TGTGCCAGCAGCCGGGACTGGGGGGGCGAGGACACCCAGTAC.

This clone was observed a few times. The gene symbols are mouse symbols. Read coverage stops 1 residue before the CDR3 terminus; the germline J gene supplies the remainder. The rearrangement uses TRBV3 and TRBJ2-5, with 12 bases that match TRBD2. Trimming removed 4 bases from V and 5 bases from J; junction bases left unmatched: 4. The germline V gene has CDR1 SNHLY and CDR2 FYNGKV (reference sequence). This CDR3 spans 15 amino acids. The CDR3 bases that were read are TGTGCCAGCAGCTCCCGACTGGGGGGGCCAGACACCCAGTAC. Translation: CASSSRLGGPDTQY. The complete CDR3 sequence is CASSSRLGGPDTQYF.

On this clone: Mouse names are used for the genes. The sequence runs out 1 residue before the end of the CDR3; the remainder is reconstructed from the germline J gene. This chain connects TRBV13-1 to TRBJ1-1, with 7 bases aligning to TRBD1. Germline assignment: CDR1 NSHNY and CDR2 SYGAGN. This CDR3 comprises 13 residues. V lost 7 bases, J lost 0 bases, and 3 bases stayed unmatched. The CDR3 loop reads CASPGTANTEVFF. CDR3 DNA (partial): TGTGCCAGCCCCGGGACAGCAAACACAGAAGTCTTC.